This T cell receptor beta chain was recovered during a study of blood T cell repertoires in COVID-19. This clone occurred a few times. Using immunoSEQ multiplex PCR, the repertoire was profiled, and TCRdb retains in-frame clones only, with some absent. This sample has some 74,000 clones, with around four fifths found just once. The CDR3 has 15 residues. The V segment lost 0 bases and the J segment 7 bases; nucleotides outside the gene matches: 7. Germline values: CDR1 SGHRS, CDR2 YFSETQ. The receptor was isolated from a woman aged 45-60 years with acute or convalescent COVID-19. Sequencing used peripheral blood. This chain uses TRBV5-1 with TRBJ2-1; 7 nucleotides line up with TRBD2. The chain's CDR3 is CASSLEGTIGNEQFF. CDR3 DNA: TGCGCCAGCAGCTTGGAAGGGACTATAGGGAATGAGCAGTTCTTC.